The sequence of this T cell receptor beta chain was determined in a study of shared clonotypes between healthy human individuals. Study observations and caveats: Some naive CD4 clonotypes, about 5%, turned up in common across several donors.

On this clone: Its antigen is not known.

Naive CD8 populations comprised CD45RO-negative cells positively selected for CCR7, excluding terminally differentiated effector memory CD45RA+ cells. The CDR3 is 14 residues long. Germline CDR1 and CDR2: SEHNR and FQNEAQ (reference sequence). Unmatched junction bases numbered 5, after V lost 4 bases and J lost 6 bases. Authors' data handling: There were no quality scores in the junction-only immunoSEQ sequences, so filtering differed. TCRdb's copy holds only in-frame clones and misses some; the assay was immunoSEQ multiplex PCR. V, J and clone size derive from that table, while D and trimming were established from the DNA sequence. The data contain around 600,000 clones, 85% to 95% of them singletons.

The V and J genes are TRBV7-9 and TRBJ1-5; 8 nucleotides match TRBD1. The sequenced sample was naive CD8+ T cells sorted from blood. This clonotype was sampled from a woman younger than 45 in good health. The CDR3 DNA follows: TGTGCCAGCAGCTCGGGACAGGCCATTCAGCCCCAGCATTTT. This translates into CASSSGQAIQPQHF.